This passage covers 18 T cell receptor beta chains from one sample sequenced in a study of blood T cell repertoires in COVID-19. Sequencing was performed with immunoSEQ multiplex PCR; in TCRdb, only in-frame clones are kept and a portion is missing. Found here are a few hundred thousand clones, roughly nine tenths of them singletons; the top ten hold around 6.5%. Source material: peripheral blood. These receptors were taken from a man aged 60 to 75 with acute or convalescent COVID-19.

The chain carries TRBV5-1 and TRBJ2-3, with 14 bases aligning to TRBD2. Unmatched junction bases numbered 4, after V lost 5 bases and J lost 5 bases. Germline V gene sequence: CDR1 SGHRS, CDR2 YFSETQ. The CDR3 length is 15 residues. CDR3 nucleotides: TGCGCCAGCAGTTCGGGACTAGCGGGAGTAGATACGCAGTATTTT. Protein sequence: CASSSGLAGVDTQYF.

DNA of the CDR3: TGTGCCAGCAGCGTAGTGTCGGACCGAAGTAGGGGAGGCTATGGCTACACCTTC. Amino acid sequence: CASSVVSDRSRGGYGYTF. The chain couples TRBV9 to TRBJ1-2, with D maybe TRBD1 (5 bases). CDR1 is SGDLS and CDR2 is YYNGEE in the germline V gene. V was shortened by 0 bases and J by 4 bases, with 22 bases between the two germline ends. This CDR3 region has 18 residues.

V and J are TRBV7-3 and TRBJ2-3; D possibly corresponds to TRBD2 (5 bases). Trimming took off 5 bases at V and 5 bases at J, with 17 bases between the two ends. This CDR3 has 15 residues. Germline V gives CDR1 SGHTA, CDR2 FQGTGA. The CDR3: CASSATAAGQDTQYF. The CDR3 bases are TGTGCCAGCAGCGCAACGGCGGCGGGTCAAGATACGCAGTATTTT.

The rearrangement joins TRBV6-4 to TRBJ1-2; a possible D gene is TRBD1 (5 bases). V lost 10 bases and J lost 10, with 22 bases in between. Germline assignment: CDR1 MRHNA and CDR2 SNTAGT. The CDR3 has 13 residues. The CDR3 protein is CATFRDLCRDYTF. The CDR3 DNA reads as TGTGCCACGTTCCGGGACTTATGCCGGGACTACACCTTC.

V and J are TRBV27 and TRBJ1-6, with D possibly matching TRBD1 (6 bases). The CDR3 is 14 residues long. With 7 bases removed from V and 7 bases from J, the gap between germline ends came to 14 bases. CDR1 MNHEY and CDR2 SMNVEV come from the germline V gene (reference sequence). Here the CDR3 DNA reads TGTGCCAGCACCCCGGGGGGCAAGAATTCACCCCTCCACTTT. Its translation is CASTPGGKNSPLHF.

The chain links TRBV4-1 to TRBJ1-4, with TRBD1 matching over 9 bases. Germline assignment: CDR1 MGHRA and CDR2 YSYEKL. The J segment lost 5 bases and the V segment lost 0 bases, leaving 7 bases of the junction unmatched. CDR3 length equals 17 residues. CDR3 amino acids: CASSQEHLGTGNEKLFF. DNA of the CDR3: TGCGCCAGCAGCCAAGAACATCTAGGGACAGGGAATGAAAAACTGTTTTTT.

The chain combines TRBV29-1 with TRBJ2-5; 10 nucleotides match TRBD2. The V gene end was trimmed by 0 bases and the J gene end by 1 base; junction bases not matched to a gene: 5. The CDR3 extends over 16 amino acids. Germline V CDR1 and CDR2: SQVTM, ANQGSEA. The CDR3 nucleotides are TGCAGCGTTGAAGATCCCCTAGCGGGAGCCCAAGAGACCCAGTACTTC. Its protein product is CSVEDPLAGAQETQYF. The complete variable domain, with remaining parts taken from reference TRBV29-1 and TRBJ2-5, reads SAVISQKPSRDICQRGTSLTIQCQVDSQVTMMFWYRQQPGQSLTLIATANQGSEATYESGFVIDKFPISRPNLTFSTLTVSNMSPEDSSIYLCSVEDPLAGAQETQYFGPGTRLLVL.

The rearrangement joins TRBV14 to TRBJ1-2; D not resolved. Looked up from germline, CDR1 is SGHDN and CDR2 is FVKESK. Trimming removed 2 bases from V and 5 bases from J, with 27 bases in between. CDR3 length: 19 residues. The CDR3 region is CASSQLGRGVEGSTYGYTF. The CDR3, as DNA: TGTGCCAGCAGCCAACTCGGTCGTGGGGTGGAGGGCTCGACTTATGGCTACACCTTC.

This sequence joins TRBV9 and TRBJ2-6, with D possibly matching TRBD1 (6 bases). CDR1 and CDR2 from the germline V gene are SGDLS and YYNGEE. The CDR3 runs to 16 residues. V was clipped by 7 bases and J by 4 bases, with 18 bases between them. DNA of the CDR3: TGTGCCAGCTCCGAACAGGGACCTACCGGGGCCAACGTCCTGACTTTC. It yields the protein CASSEQGPTGANVLTF.

This sequence joins TRBV14 and TRBJ2-1; weak D call: TRBD1 (5 bases). There are 17 residues in the CDR3. Germline lookup yields CDR1 SGHDN and CDR2 FVKESK. The ends were cut back, 4 bases at V and 0 bases at J, with 16 bases in the middle. As DNA, the CDR3 is TGTGCCAGCAGCCTCCTAAGTGGGGCTCTCTCCTACAATGAGCAGTTCTTC. It translates to CASSLLSGALSYNEQFF.

This sequence joins TRBV30 and TRBJ2-1, with D possibly matching TRBD2 (5 bases). Germline CDR1 reads GTSNPN; CDR2 reads SVGIG (reference sequence). V was pared by 5 bases and J by 8 bases, with 13 bases between. This CDR3 is 12 amino acids long. The chain's CDR3 is CAWRSTGYEQFF. For the CDR3, the DNA is TGTGCCTGGCGCTCCACGGGGTATGAGCAGTTCTTC.

V is TRBV11-3 and J is TRBJ2-5; 7 bases line up with TRBD1. The germline gives CDR1 SGHNT, CDR2 YENEEA. The CDR3 is 14 amino acids. The V and J ends lost 3 bases and 1 base, in that order; junction bases with no gene match: 2. CDR3 in amino acids: CASSLGTAQETQYF. CDR3 bases: TGTGCCAGCAGCTTGGGGACAGCCCAAGAGACCCAGTACTTC. Together with reference TRBV11-3 and TRBJ2-5, the CDR3 gives the full variable domain: EAGVVQSPRYKIIEKKQPVAFWCNPISGHNTLYWYLQNLGQGPELLIRYENEEAVDDSQLPKDRFSAERLKGVDSTLKIQPAELGDSAVYLCASSLGTAQETQYFGPGTRLLVL.

The chain combines TRBV7-6 with TRBJ2-3; D is unresolved. Trimming stripped 7 bases from V and 0 bases from J, with 14 bases between. The V gene's germline CDR1 is SGHVS and CDR2 FNYEAQ. The CDR3 consists of 15 residues. For the CDR3, the DNA is TGTGCCAGCACCTCCCCGGCACTAAGCACAGATACGCAGTATTTT. This gives the protein CASTSPALSTDTQYF. The full variable domain, in which reference TRBV7-6 and TRBJ2-3 provide the parts outside the CDR3, is GAGVSQSPRYKVTKRGQDVALRCDPISGHVSLYWYRQALGQGPEFLTYFNYEAQQDKSGLPNDRFSAERPEGSISTLTIQRTEQRDSAMYRCASTSPALSTDTQYFGPGTRLTVL.

CDR3 sequence: CASSDTPDTEAFF. CDR3 DNA sequence: TGTGCCAGCAGCGATACACCTGACACTGAAGCTTTCTTT. The chain links TRBV3-1 (or the pseudogene TRBV3-2) to TRBJ1-1; D not resolved. Germline CDR1 is LGHDT and CDR2 is YNNKEL (reference sequence). Trimming stripped 5 bases from V and 3 bases from J, with 10 bases between. CDR3 length equals 13 residues.

The chain combines TRBV24-1 with TRBJ1-2; TRBD1 is a possible D gene (6 bases). Germline V gene data show CDR1 as KGHDR and CDR2 as SFDVKD. The CDR3 contains 15 residues. V lost 4 bases to trimming and J lost 2 bases, with 13 bases between them. CDR3 DNA sequence: TGTGCCACCAGTGACCCTTCCAGGGGAAACTATGGCTACACCTTC. This encodes CATSDPSRGNYGYTF.

This sequence joins TRBV6-5 and TRBJ1-2, with D perhaps TRBD1 (6 bases). There are 13 residues in the CDR3. Trimming took 6 bases from V and 3 from J, leaving 11 bases between them. The germline gives CDR1 MNHEY, CDR2 SVGAGI. The CDR3, as DNA: TGTGCCAGCAGACAGGGCCTGGACTATGGCTACACCTTC. This sequence encodes CASRQGLDYGYTF.

The chain couples TRBV5-6 to TRBJ2-2; a weak D match, TRBD1 (6 bases). CDR3 size: 14 residues. Deletions cut 4 bases from V and 4 bases from J, with 11 bases between. Germline CDR1 is SGHDT and CDR2 is YYEEEE. CDR3 loop: CASSPGTSTGELFF. CDR3 coding DNA: TGTGCCAGCAGCCCTGGGACAAGCACCGGGGAGCTGTTTTTT.

CDR3 protein: CAISQGPMDQPQHF. The CDR3 DNA is TGTGCCATCAGTCAGGGCCCCATGGATCAGCCCCAGCATTTT. The V gene is TRBV10-3, the J gene TRBJ1-5, with a possible D match to TRBD1 (5 bases). This CDR3 has 14 residues. Trimming cost V 5 bases and J 5 bases, with 13 bases left between them. Germline V gene sequence: CDR1 ENHRY, CDR2 SYGVKD.